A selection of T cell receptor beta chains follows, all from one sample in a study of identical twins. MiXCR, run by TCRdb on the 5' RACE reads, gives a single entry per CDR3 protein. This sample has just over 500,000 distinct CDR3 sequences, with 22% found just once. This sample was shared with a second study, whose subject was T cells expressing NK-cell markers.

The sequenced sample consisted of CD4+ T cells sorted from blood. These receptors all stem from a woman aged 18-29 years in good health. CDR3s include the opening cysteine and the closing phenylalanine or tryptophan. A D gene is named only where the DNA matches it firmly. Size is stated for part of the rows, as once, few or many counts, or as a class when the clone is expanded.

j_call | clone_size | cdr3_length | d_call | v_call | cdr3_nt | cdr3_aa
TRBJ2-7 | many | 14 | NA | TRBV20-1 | TGCAGTGCTAGGACTGGGACGGAAGCGGGCGAGCAGTACTTC | CSARTGTEAGEQYF
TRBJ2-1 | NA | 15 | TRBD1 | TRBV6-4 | TGTGCCAGCAGTGACGGGACAGGGGAACACAATGAGCAGTTCTTC | CASSDGTGEHNEQFF
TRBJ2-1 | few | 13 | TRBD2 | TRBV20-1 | TGCAGTGCTGATAGCGGGGGGGCTCGGGAGCAGTTCTTC | CSADSGGAREQFF
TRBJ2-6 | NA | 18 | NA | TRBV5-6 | TGTGCCAGCAGCTCCCGGACCCCACGATTTTTTGGGGCCAACGTCCTGACTTTC | CASSSRTPRFFGANVLTF
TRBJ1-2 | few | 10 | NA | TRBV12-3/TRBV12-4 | TGTGCCAGCGGAAATACCGGGAACAACTTC | CASGNTGNNF
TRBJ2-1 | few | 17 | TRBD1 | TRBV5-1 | TGCGCCAGCAGCTTGGCCGGGGGGACAGGGTTAACGAATGAGCAGTTCTTC | CASSLAGGTGLTNEQFF
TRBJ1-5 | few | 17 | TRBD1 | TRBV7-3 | TGTGCCAGCAGCTATGACGACAGGGGGCATAGCAATCAGCCCCAGCATTTT | CASSYDDRGHSNQPQHF
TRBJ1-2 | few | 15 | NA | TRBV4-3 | TGCGCCAGCAGCCAAGATGTCGGAGCTAACTATGGCTACACCTTC | CASSQDVGANYGYTF
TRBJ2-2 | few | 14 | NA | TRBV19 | TGTGCCAGTAATACCGGGACGCAAACCGGGGAGCTGTTTTTT | CASNTGTQTGELFF
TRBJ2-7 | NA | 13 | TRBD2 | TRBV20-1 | TGCAGTGCTAGGCTAGCGGGAGGAGGGGAGCAGTACTTC | CSARLAGGGEQYF
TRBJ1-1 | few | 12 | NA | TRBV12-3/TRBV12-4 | TGTGCCAGCAGTTTTAAACCGAGACCGACTTTCTTT | CASSFKPRPTFF
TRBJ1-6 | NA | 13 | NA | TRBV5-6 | TGTGCCAGCAGCTTGGATCAGGGGACACCCCTCCACTTT | CASSLDQGTPLHF
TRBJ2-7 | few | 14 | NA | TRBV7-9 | TGTGCCAGCAGCTTAGGTGGCAGCGCCTACGAGCAGTACTTC | CASSLGGSAYEQYF
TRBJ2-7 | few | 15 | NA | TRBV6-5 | TGTGCCAGCAGTTACACCTGGACAGCAACCTACGAGCAGTACTTC | CASSYTWTATYEQYF
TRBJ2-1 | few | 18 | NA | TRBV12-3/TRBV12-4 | TGTGCCAGCATCCAAACCTTCGGAGCGTCCCTTCATGTGGCTGAGCAGTTCTTC | CASIQTFGASLHVAEQFF
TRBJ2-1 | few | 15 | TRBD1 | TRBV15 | TGTGCCACCAGCGTTGACAGGGGGGACCAGGATGAGCAGTTCTTC | CATSVDRGDQDEQFF
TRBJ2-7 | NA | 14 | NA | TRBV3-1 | TGTGCCAGCAGCCAAGATTTCGCTACCTACGAGCAGTACTTC | CASSQDFATYEQYF
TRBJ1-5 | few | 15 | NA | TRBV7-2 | TGTGCCAGCAGCTTATTCTGGGGGGGCAATCAGCCCCAGCATTTT | CASSLFWGGNQPQHF
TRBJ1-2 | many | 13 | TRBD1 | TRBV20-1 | TGCAGTGCTCTAGACAGGGCGACCTATGGCTACACCTTC | CSALDRATYGYTF
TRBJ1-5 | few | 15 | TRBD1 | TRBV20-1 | TGCAGTGCTAAACGGACAGGGATCAGCAATCAGCCCCAGCATTTT | CSAKRTGISNQPQHF
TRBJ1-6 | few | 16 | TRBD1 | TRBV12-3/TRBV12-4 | TGTGCCAGCAGTACCAGGGGGCCAAGGTATAATTCACCCCTCCACTTT | CASSTRGPRYNSPLHF
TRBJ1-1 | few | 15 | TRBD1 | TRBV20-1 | TGCAGTGCTAGTCTCCAGGGGGGCTTGAGGGCTGAAGCTTTCTTT | CSASLQGGLRAEAFF
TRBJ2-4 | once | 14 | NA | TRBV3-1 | TGTGCCAGCAGCCAGGGTCCGGGAGATGTCATTCAGTACTTC | CASSQGPGDVIQYF
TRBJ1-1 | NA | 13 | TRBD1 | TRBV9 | TGTGCCAGCAGCGTAGAACAGGGGGGCCGGGCTTTCTTT | CASSVEQGGRAFF
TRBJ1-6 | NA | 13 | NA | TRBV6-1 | TGTGCCAGCAGGAGGGGAGAGGGATCACCCCTCCACTTT | CASRRGEGSPLHF
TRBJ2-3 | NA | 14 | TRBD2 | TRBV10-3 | TGTGCCATCAGTGACCAGCGGGGGTCAGATACGCAGTATTTT | CAISDQRGSDTQYF
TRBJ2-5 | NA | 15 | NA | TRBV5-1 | TGCGCCAGCAGGTCGGGCGGAAACAGCGGTGAGACCCAGTACTTC | CASRSGGNSGETQYF
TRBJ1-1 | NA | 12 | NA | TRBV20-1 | TGCAGTGCTTCGGGCCTACACACTGAAGCTTTCTTT | CSASGLHTEAFF
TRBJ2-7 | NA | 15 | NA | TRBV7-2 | TGTGCCAGCAGCTTATCGCGGCAGCCCCTGGGGGAGCAGTACTTC | CASSLSRQPLGEQYF
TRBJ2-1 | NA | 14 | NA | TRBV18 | TGTGCCAGCTCACCCCGGACAGAGTACAATGAGCAGTTCTTC | CASSPRTEYNEQFF
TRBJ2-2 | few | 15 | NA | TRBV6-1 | TGTGCCAGCAATGATCAGGGTCTCAACACCGGGGAGCTGTTTTTT | CASNDQGLNTGELFF
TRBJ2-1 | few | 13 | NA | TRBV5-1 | TGTGCTAGCAGCTTAGCACTATACAATGAGCAGTTCTTC | CASSLALYNEQFF
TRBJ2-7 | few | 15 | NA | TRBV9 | TGTGCCAGCAGCGTAGCAGGGACGGTGTCCTACGAGCAGTACTTC | CASSVAGTVSYEQYF
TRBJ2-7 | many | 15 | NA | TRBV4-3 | TGCGCCAGCAGCCAAATGGGCCAGGGTACCCACGAGCAGTACTTC | CASSQMGQGTHEQYF
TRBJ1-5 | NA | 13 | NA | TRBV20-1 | TGCAGTGCTAGACCGCAGCGCAATCAGCCCCAGCATTTT | CSARPQRNQPQHF
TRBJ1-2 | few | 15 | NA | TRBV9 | TGTGCCAGCAGCCCCCAGTTGGACAGCGTTTATGGCTACACCTTC | CASSPQLDSVYGYTF
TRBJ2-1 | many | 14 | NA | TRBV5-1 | TGCGCCAGCAGCCCCCGAAGAAGCGAGGATGAGCAGTTCTTC | CASSPRRSEDEQFF